This is a list of T cell receptor beta chains from one sample in a study of cytomegalovirus exposure and HLA in healthy donors. Sequenced by immunoSEQ multiplex PCR; TCRdb stores in-frame clones only, minus some. The sample carries roughly 150,000 clones, roughly 75% recorded once. The sample comprised PBMCs. Receptors originate from a man aged 18 to 29 in good health and CMV-seronegative. Both conserved end residues are trimmed from each CDR3. The D gene is left open where the match is weak.

j_gene	v_gene	d_gene	CDR3aa
TRBJ1-2	TRBV6-5	TRBD1	ASSYKGQGVYGYT
TRBJ2-3	TRBV12-1	-	ASSSPGDSSTDTQY
TRBJ1-1	TRBV4-1	-	ASSQGGLEAF
TRBJ2-7	TRBV2	TRBD2	ASSPTRSGRGTYEQY
TRBJ1-2	TRBV30	-	AWRRAAIAVYGYT
TRBJ2-7	TRBV2	-	ASSGRQGTYEQY
TRBJ2-1	TRBV18	TRBD2	ASSPPQGLAGASGEQF
TRBJ2-4	TRBV2	-	ASREAGQANIQY
TRBJ2-7	TRBV6-1	-	ASSEVGTEVYEQY
TRBJ2-3	TRBV10-3	TRBD2	AISDGRGDTQY
TRBJ2-3	TRBV10-3	-	AISEDSSTDTQY
TRBJ1-5	TRBV6-1	-	ASSEGGGSNQPQH
TRBJ2-7	TRBV7-2	TRBD2	ASSPLAGGEQY
TRBJ2-1	TRBV18	-	ASSQGDNEQF
TRBJ1-3	TRBV4-1	TRBD1	ASRPLQGANTIY
TRBJ1-2	TRBV19	-	ASSPSSGVYGYT
TRBJ1-1	TRBV18	-	ASSPGLNTEAF
TRBJ1-2	TRBV4-3	-	ASRSLGPSQGYT
TRBJ1-1	TRBV6-5	-	ASSYRTLNTEAF
TRBJ2-5	TRBV7-9	-	SSSPGGSVVGETQY
TRBJ2-3	TRBV7-8	-	ASSLVGGEGPDTQY
TRBJ2-1	TRBV9	-	ASSLRIHNEQF
TRBJ2-7	TRBV6-5	TRBD2	ASSLLSGRGNEQY
TRBJ1-1	TRBV28	TRBD1	ASSFSASTGLNTEAF
TRBJ1-4	TRBV5-6	-	ASSGTGLGGKLELF
TRBJ2-7	TRBV29-1	-	SVEDDGRGSYEQY
TRBJ2-7	TRBV14	TRBD1	ASSHLGTAAHEQY
TRBJ2-5	TRBV19	TRBD2	ASSMKTSGRETQY
TRBJ2-5	TRBV4-3	TRBD1	ASSQGTGVKETQY
TRBJ1-2	TRBV4-3	-	ASSQEGGNPYGYT
TRBJ1-6	TRBV27	-	ASSFHSTLTPLH
TRBJ1-5	TRBV10-3	-	AISRANNQPQH
TRBJ2-1	TRBV27	-	ASSSPGGFGYNEQF
TRBJ2-2	TRBV21-1	-	ALGQTGLGGELF
TRBJ2-1	TRBV7-2	-	ASSMWTLSSYNEQF
TRBJ2-1	TRBV11-2	TRBD2	ASSSGLAGALEQF
TRBJ2-2	TRBV4-2	-	ASSQDSTGELF
TRBJ1-5	TRBV19	-	ASSLLDRFSNQPQH
TRBJ1-1	TRBV7-2	-	ASSATQGRYTEAF
TRBJ1-1	TRBV4-3	-	ASSRGDTEAF
TRBJ1-1	TRBV7-2	-	ASSLLTGGSNSEAF
TRBJ2-5	TRBV29-1	TRBD2	SVKAGGTGETQY
TRBJ2-7	TRBV10-1	TRBD2	ASSEWTSNYEQY
TRBJ1-1	TRBV4-3	TRBD1	ASSQEPPGQGLALDTEAF
TRBJ2-1	TRBV7-9	TRBD2	ASSLLPSGSYNEQF
TRBJ1-2	TRBV9	-	ASSVDPEGYGYT
TRBJ1-5	TRBV19	-	ASSILYQPQH
TRBJ2-5	TRBV18	-	ASSPALAEQETQY
TRBJ2-2	TRBV6-5	-	ASSYSAVTGELF
TRBJ1-1	TRBV5-6	-	ASSWGDGNTEAF
TRBJ2-7	TRBV28	TRBD1	ASVTRDRYSYEQY
TRBJ2-7	TRBV7-9	TRBD2	ASSPGGGRYEQY
TRBJ2-2	TRBV7-2	-	ASTTNTGELF